The entry below describes one T cell receptor beta chain. Its antigen is undetermined. As for the cDNA, it was generated by 5'RACE with 10-nucleotide random UMIs. Over 190 million TCR-beta sequences from 15-18 subjects were obtained in each sequencing run. MiXCR, applied by TCRdb to the 5' RACE reads, yields one record per CDR3 protein. The data hold 100,000 or so distinct CDR3 sequences, with roughly 13% observed a single time. Specified time point: longitudinal time-point 2. It was from 2 million PBMCs stored at -80 C that the unsorted libraries were obtained. This sample is part of a study of neurological immune-mediated disorders. Study results and caveats: The most TCR clonal expansion was seen in HTLV-1-associated myelopathy, whereas the least was seen in multiple sclerosis, below the level in healthy controls.

This TCR was sampled from a female donor with HTLV-1-associated myelopathy (HAM/TSP). Sequencing was done on a sample of PBMCs.

This CDR3 is CASSRTSNEQFF. DNA of the CDR3: TGTGCCAGCAGCCGGACTAGCAATGAGCAGTTCTTC. The chain carries TRBV3-1 and TRBJ2-1; TRBD2 aligns across 7 bases. In germline, CDR1 is LGHDT, CDR2 YNNKEL (reference sequence). Unmatched junction bases numbered 0, after V lost 4 bases and J lost 6 bases. The CDR3 has 12 residues.